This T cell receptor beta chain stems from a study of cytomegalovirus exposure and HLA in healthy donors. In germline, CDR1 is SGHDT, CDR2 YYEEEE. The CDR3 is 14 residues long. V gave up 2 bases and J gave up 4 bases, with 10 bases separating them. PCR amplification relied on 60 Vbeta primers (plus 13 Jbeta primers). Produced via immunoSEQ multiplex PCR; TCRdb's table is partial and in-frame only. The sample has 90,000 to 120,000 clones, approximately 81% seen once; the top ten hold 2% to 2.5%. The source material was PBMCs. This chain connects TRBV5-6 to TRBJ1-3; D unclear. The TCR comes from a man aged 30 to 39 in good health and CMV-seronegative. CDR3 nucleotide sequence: TGTGCCAGCAGCTTCGTAGCCGTCGGAAACACCATATATTTT. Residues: CASSFVAVGNTIYF.